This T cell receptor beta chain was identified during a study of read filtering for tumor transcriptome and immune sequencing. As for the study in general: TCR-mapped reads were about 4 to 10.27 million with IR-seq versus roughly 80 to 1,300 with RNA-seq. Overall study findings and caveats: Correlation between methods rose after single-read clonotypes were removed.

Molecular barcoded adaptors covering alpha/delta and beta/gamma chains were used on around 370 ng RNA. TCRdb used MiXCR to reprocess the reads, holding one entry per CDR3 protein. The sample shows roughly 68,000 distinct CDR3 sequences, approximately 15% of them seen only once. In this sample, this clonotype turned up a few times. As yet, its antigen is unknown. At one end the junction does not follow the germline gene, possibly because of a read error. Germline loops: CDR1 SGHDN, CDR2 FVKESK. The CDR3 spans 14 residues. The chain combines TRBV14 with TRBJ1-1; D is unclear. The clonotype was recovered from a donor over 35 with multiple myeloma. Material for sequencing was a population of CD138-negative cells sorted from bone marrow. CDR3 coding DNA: TGTGCCAGCAGCCAAGACGAGGACGGCACTGAAGCTTACTTT. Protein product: CASSQDEDGTEAYF.